Sequencing of this TCR beta chain was carried out in a study of T cell responses to AZD1222 COVID-19 vaccine. The protocol was immunoSEQ multiplex PCR, while the TCRdb copy is restricted to in-frame clones and leaves out a portion. The sample has some 120,000 clones, 75% to 90% seen once. General study results and limits: Spike as a whole was targeted by vaccine-associated CD4 TCRs, dominant at 160-218 and 743-854.

The length of the CDR3 is 16 residues. Per germline, CDR1 SGHVS and CDR2 FQNEAQ. Trimming took 4 bases from V and 0 from J, leaving 13 bases between them. On this clone: Its antigen is currently unknown.

The receptor was isolated from an adult in good health. Specimen: peripheral blood, collected on day 0 of AZD1222 vaccination. The chain uses TRBV7-8 and TRBJ1-3; possibly TRBD1 for D (5 bases). The CDR3 DNA follows: TGTGCCAGCAGCTCCCTTGGGGCCAACTCTGGAAACACCATATATTTT. Translation: CASSSLGANSGNTIYF.